This T cell receptor beta chain was captured in a study of T cells in Graves' hyperthyroidism and ophthalmopathy. Researchers took RNA transcripts and amplified the TCR beta CDR3 regions from them. HTBI primers were employed in a first-round RT-PCR of the TCR CDR3. From the multiplex PCR reads, TCRdb called clonotypes with MiXCR, one entry per CDR3 protein. This sample yields roughly 500,000 distinct CDR3 sequences, of which approximately 49% are seen a single time; about 45% belongs to the top ten. The CDR3 has 16 amino acids, counting both end residues. CDR1 and CDR2 (germline): SNHLY, FYNNEI. As regards this clonotype: It is unclear where the CDR3 begins or ends on the DNA, so no DNA is shown, and the CDR3 is as TCRdb lists it.

Patients were excluded for uncontrolled infection, other autoimmune disease, pregnancy or lactation. Material: peripheral blood or thyroid tissue (not recorded which). The TCR comes from an adult woman with Graves' disease, either hyperthyroidism or ophthalmopathy (not recorded which). V gene TRBV2 combines with J gene TRBJ1-2. CDR3 amino acids: CASRRVSYEQYFGYTF.